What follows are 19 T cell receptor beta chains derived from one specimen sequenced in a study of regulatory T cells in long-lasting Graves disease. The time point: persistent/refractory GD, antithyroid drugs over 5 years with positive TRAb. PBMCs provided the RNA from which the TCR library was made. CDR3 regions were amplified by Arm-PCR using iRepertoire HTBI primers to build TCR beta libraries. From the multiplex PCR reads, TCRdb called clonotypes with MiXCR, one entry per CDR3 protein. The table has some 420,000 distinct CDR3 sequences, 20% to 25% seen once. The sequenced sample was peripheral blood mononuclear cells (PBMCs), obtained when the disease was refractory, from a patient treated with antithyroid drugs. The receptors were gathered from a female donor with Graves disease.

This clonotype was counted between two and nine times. The CDR3 protein is CASSLIDRGRSPLHF. The CDR3 coding sequence is TGTGCCAGCAGCTTAATAGACAGGGGACGGTCACCCCTCCACTTT. This chain joins TRBV7-8 and TRBJ1-6; 8 bases are a match to TRBD1. The CDR3 length is 15 residues. Germline-derived CDR1 and CDR2 are SGHVS and FQNEAQ. The ends lost 2 bases at V and 10 bases at J; junction bases unmatched: 7.

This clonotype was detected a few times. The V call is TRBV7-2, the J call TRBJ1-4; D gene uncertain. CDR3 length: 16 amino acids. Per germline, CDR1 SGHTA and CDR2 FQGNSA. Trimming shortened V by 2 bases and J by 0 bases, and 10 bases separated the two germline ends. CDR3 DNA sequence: TGTGCCAGCAGCTTATCAGGAGTTGCAACTAATGAAAAACTGTTTTTT. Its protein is CASSLSGVATNEKLFF.

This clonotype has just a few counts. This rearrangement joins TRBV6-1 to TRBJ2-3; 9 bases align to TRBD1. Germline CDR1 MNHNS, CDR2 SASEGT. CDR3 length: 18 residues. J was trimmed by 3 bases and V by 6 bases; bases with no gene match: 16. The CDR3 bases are TGTGCCAGCAGGCACAGGGGGCGAGATAAGTTTGGAACAGATACGCAGTATTTT. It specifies CASRHRGRDKFGTDTQYF.

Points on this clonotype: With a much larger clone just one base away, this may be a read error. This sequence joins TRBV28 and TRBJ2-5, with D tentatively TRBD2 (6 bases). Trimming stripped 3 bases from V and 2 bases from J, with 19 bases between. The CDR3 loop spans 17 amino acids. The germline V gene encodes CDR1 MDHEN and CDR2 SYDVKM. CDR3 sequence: CASSFQPRDGGQETQYF. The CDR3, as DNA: TGTGCCAGCAGTTTCCAACCTCGGGACGGGGGACAAGAGACCCAGTACTTC.

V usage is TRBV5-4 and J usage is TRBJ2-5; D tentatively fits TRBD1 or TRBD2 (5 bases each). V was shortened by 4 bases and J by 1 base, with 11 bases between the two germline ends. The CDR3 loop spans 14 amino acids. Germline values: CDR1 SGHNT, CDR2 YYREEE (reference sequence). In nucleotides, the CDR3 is TGTGCCAGCAGCCCGGGACCAGGCCAAGAGACCCAGTACTTC. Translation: CASSPGPGQETQYF.

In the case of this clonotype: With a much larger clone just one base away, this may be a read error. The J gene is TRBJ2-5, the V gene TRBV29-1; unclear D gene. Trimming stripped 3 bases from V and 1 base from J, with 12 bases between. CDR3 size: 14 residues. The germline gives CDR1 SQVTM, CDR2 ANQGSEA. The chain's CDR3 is CSVESSNFQETQYF. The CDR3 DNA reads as TGCAGCGTTGAGTCGTCGAATTTCCAAGAGACCCAGTACTTC.

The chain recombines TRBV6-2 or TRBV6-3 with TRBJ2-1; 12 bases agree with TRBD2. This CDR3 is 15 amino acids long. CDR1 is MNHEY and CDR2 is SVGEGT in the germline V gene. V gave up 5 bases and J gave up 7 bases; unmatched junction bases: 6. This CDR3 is CASSVASGGVNEQFF. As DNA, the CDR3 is TGTGCCAGCAGTGTCGCTAGCGGGGGGGTGAATGAGCAGTTCTTC.

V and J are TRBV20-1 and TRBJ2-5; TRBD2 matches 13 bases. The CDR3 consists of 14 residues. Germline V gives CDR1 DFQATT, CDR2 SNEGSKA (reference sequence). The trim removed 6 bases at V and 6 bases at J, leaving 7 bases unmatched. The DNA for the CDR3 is TGCAGTGCAACTAGCGGGAGGGCCATTCAGACCCAGTACTTC. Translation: CSATSGRAIQTQYF.

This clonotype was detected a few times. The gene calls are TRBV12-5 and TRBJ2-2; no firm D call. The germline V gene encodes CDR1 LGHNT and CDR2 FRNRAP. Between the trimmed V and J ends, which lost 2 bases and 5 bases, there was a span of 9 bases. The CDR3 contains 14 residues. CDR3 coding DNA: TGTGCTAGTGGTTTGTTCTCTGGGACCGGGGAGCTGTTTTTT. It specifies CASGLFSGTGELFF.

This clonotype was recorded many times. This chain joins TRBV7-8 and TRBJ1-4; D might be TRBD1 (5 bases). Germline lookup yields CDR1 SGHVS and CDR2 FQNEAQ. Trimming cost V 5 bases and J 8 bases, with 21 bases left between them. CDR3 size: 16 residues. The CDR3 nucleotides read TGTGCCAGCAGCCAGCGGTGGACATTGGATTTCGAAAAACTGTTTTTT. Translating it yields CASSQRWTLDFEKLFF.

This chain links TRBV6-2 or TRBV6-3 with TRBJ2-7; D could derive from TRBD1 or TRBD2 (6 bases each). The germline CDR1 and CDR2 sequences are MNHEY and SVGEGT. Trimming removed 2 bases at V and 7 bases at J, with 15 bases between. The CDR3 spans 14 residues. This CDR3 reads CASSYAGRGGEQYF. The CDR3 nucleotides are TGTGCCAGCAGTTACGCCGGGAGAGGGGGGGAGCAGTACTTC.

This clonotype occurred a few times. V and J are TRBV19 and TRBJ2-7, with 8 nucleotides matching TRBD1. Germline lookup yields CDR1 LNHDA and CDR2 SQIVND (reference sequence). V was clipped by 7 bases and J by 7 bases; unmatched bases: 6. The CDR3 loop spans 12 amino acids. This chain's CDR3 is CASISTGGEQYF. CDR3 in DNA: TGTGCCAGTATATCTACAGGGGGGGAGCAGTACTTC. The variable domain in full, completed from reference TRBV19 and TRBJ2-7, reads DGGITQSPKYLFRKEGQNVTLSCEQNLNHDAMYWYRQDPGQGLRLIYYSQIVNDFQKGDIAEGYSVSREKKESFPLTVTSAQKNPTAFYLCASISTGGEQYFGPGTRLTVT.

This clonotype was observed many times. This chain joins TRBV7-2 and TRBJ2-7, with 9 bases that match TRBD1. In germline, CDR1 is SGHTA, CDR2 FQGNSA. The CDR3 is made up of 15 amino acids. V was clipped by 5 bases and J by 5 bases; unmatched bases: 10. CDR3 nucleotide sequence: TGTGCCAGCAGCCGCAACCCGGGACAGGGCGACGAGCAGTACTTC. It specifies CASSRNPGQGDEQYF.

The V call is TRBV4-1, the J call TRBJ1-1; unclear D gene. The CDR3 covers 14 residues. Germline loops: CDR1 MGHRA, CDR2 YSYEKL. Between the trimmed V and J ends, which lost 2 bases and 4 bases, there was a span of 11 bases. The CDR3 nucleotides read TGCGCCAGCAGCCAACGACCTTGGAGCACTGAAGCTTTCTTT. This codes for CASSQRPWSTEAFF.

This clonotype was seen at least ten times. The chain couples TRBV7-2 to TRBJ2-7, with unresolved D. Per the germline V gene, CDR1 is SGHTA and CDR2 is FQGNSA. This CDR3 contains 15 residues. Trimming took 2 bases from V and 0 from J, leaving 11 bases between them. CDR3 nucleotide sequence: TGTGCCAGCAGCTTAAGACCTCAAAGCTCCTACGAGCAGTACTTC. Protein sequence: CASSLRPQSSYEQYF.

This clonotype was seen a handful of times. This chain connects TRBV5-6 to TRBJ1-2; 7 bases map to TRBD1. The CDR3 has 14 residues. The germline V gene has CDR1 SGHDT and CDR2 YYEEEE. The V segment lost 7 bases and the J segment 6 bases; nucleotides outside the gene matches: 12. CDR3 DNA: TGTGCCAGCCTCGCCAGGACAGGTACCCATGGCTACACCTTC. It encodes CASLARTGTHGYTF.

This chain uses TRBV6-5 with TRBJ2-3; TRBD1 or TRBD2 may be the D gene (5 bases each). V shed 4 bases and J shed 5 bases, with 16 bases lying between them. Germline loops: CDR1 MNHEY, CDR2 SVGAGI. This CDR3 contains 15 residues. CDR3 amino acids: CASSLGRDGGDTQYF. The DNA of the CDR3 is TGTGCCAGCAGTTTAGGACGGGACGGTGGAGATACGCAGTATTTT.

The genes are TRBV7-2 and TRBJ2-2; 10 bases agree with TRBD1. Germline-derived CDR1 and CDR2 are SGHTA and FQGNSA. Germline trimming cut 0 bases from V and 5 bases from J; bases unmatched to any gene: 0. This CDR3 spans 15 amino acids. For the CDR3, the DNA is TGTGCCAGCAGCTTAGCGGGACAGGGGACCGGGGAGCTGTTTTTT. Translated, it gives CASSLAGQGTGELFF.

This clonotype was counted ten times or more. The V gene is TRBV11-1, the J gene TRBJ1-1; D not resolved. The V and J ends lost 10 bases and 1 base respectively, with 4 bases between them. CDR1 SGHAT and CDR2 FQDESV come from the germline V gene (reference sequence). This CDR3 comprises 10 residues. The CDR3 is CATSNTEAFF. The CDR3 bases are TGTGCCACCTCGAACACTGAAGCTTTCTTT.